This T cell receptor beta chain derives from a study of Ad26.COV2.S vaccination and SARS-CoV-2 variants. For the study at large: Ad26.COV2.S shots went into the muscle once or twice, 56 days apart. Study observations and caveats: Across vaccine and placebo recipients, the breadth of non-spike TCRs was similar. Placebo recipients had lower spike-specific TCR breadth than vaccine recipients.

Treatment of the sample: about 20 received Ad26.COV2.S at low or high dose, single or two shots; roughly five received placebo; per-sample allocation not given. Sampling took place 63 days after the first vaccine or placebo injection. The individual, an adult aged 18-55 years, was a donor in Boston. V lost 3 bases, J lost 2 bases, and 0 bases stayed unmatched. Germline loops: CDR1 MGHRA, CDR2 YSYEKL. The CDR3 sequence is 13 residues long. As to this clone: No antigen is known for it. Other DNA sequences in this specimen translate into the identical CDR3.

Sequenced by immunoSEQ multiplex PCR; TCRdb stores in-frame clones only, minus some. The sample lists about 390,000 clones, roughly nine tenths occurring once. The chain is built from TRBV4-1 and TRBJ2-5; 7 positions agree with TRBD1. The specimen was peripheral blood, collected in a trial of Ad26.COV2.S vaccine versus placebo. The sequence derives from a person aged 18-60 years who received the Ad26.COV2.S COVID-19 vaccine or a placebo. CDR3 residues: CASSQGQQETQYF. The CDR3 DNA reads TGCGCCAGCAGCCAGGGACAGCAAGAGACCCAGTACTTC.